These 2 T cell receptor beta chains originate from one sample sequenced in a study of T cells in Graves' hyperthyroidism and ophthalmopathy. The TCR beta CDR3 regions underwent amplification using RNA transcripts as the source. First-round RT-PCR with HTBI primers amplified the TCR CDR3 region. TCRdb called the multiplex PCR reads again in MiXCR, with one record for every CDR3 protein. The table records around 520,000 distinct CDR3 sequences, around 15% of them present only once. The sequencing sample was made of blood. Every receptor here comes from a middle-aged woman with Graves' hyperthyroidism.

This clonotype was detected many times. CDR3 protein: CASSPRKGGYNEQFF. The CDR3 DNA reads TGTGCCAGCAGTCCCCGAAAGGGAGGCTACAATGAGCAGTTCTTC. This chain connects TRBV28 to TRBJ2-1; D might be TRBD2 (6 bases). From germline, CDR1 is MDHEN and CDR2 SYDVKM. This CDR3 contains 15 residues. Trimming took off 5 bases at V and 3 bases at J, with 14 bases between the two ends.

The V call is TRBV6-1, the J call TRBJ1-4; D is possibly TRBD1 (5 bases). The CDR3 contains 13 residues. Germline V gene data show CDR1 as MNHNS and CDR2 as SASEGT. Trimming shortened V by 6 bases and J by 8 bases, and 13 bases separated the two germline ends. CDR3: CASSTQGREKLFF. In DNA, the CDR3 is TGTGCCAGCAGCACCCAGGGAAGGGAAAAACTGTTTTTT.